These 32 T cell receptor beta chains originate from one sample sequenced in a study of shared clonotypes between healthy human individuals. The assay was immunoSEQ multiplex PCR, and TCRdb's table has in-frame clones only and misses some. Of 2,100,000 or so clones in the sample, approximately 95% were seen once. The specimen was naive CD4+ T cells sorted from blood. As to subset: CD45RA+ positively selected. Every receptor here comes from a man aged 18 to 29 in good health.

J is TRBJ2-1 and V is TRBV9; 10 bases match TRBD2. The CDR3 contains 16 residues. CDR1 is SGDLS, CDR2 YYNGEE, per germline. Trimming took 4 bases from V and 3 from J; bases not matched to a gene: 7. CDR3 amino acids: CASSQLSGGHYNEQFF. The CDR3 coding sequence is TGTGCCAGCAGCCAACTTAGCGGGGGGCACTACAATGAGCAGTTCTTC.

Of note for this clone: Within the sample, other DNA sequences also encode this same CDR3. The chain uses TRBV10-3 and TRBJ2-2, with D possibly called TRBD1 or TRBD2 (5 bases each). The germline gives CDR1 ENHRY, CDR2 SYGVKD. The V end was cut by 4 bases, the J end by 5 bases, with 8 bases between. The CDR3 sequence is 13 residues long. The CDR3 here is CAISGDGTGELFF. CDR3 DNA: TGTGCCATCAGTGGGGACGGAACCGGGGAGCTGTTTTTT.

The CDR3 DNA is TGTGCCAGCAGTCAGACTCTGGGAGAGACCCAGTACTTC. It is translated as CASSQTLGETQYF. The chain has TRBV6-5 and TRBJ2-5; D unresolved. This CDR3 is built from 13 residues. The germline CDR1 and CDR2 sequences are MNHEY and SVGAGI. The germline V and J ends were trimmed by 5 bases and 4 bases, with 11 bases remaining between them.

This clone was counted once. The V call is TRBV4-2, the J call TRBJ1-6; D ambiguous. V was clipped by 0 bases and J by 7 bases, with 13 bases between them. This CDR3 contains 16 residues. The germline gives CDR1 LGHNA, CDR2 YNFKEQ. The CDR3 DNA reads TGTGCCAGCAGCCAAGATGGGAAAGCGGGAAATTCACCCCTCCACTTT. It yields the protein CASSQDGKAGNSPLHF.

The rearrangement uses TRBV6-1 and TRBJ2-7; 12 bases align to TRBD1. The CDR3 is 13 residues long. Germline CDR1 is MNHNS and CDR2 is SASEGT. With V trimmed by 10 bases and J by 5 bases, 6 bases remained unmatched. The CDR3: CANKGQGADEQYF. CDR3 nucleotide sequence: TGTGCCAACAAGGGACAGGGGGCCGACGAGCAGTACTTC.

This clone was seen once. J is TRBJ2-1 and V is TRBV27, with unresolved D. Germline values: CDR1 MNHEY, CDR2 SMNVEV (reference sequence). The CDR3 is 15 amino acids. Trimming shortened V by 3 bases and J by 0 bases, and 9 bases separated the two germline ends. DNA for the CDR3: TGTGCCAGCAGTTTGGGCGGTATCTCCTACAATGAGCAGTTCTTC. The encoded protein is CASSLGGISYNEQFF.

As DNA, the CDR3 is TGTGCCAGCAGTCCCATCCAAGGGGGCCCGGGCGAGCAGTACTTC. The encoded protein is CASSPIQGGPGEQYF. The V and J genes are TRBV28 and TRBJ2-7; 7 positions agree with TRBD1. In germline, CDR1 is MDHEN, CDR2 SYDVKM. The CDR3 runs 15 residues. The V segment lost 5 bases and the J segment 6 bases; nucleotides outside the gene matches: 13.

V and J are TRBV7-6 and TRBJ2-1, with a weak D call TRBD1 (5 bases). The CDR3 consists of 16 residues. Germline CDR1 SGHVS, CDR2 FNYEAQ. Trimming cost V 1 base and J 1 base, with 11 bases left between them. The CDR3: CASSLVAGLSYNEQFF. The CDR3 nucleotides read TGTGCCAGCAGCTTAGTAGCAGGGTTATCCTACAATGAGCAGTTCTTC.

The rearrangement uses TRBV7-9 and TRBJ2-5; TRBD2 agrees at 9 bases. In germline, CDR1 is SEHNR, CDR2 FQNEAQ (reference sequence). The CDR3 has 15 amino acids. Unmatched junction bases numbered 5, after V lost 4 bases and J lost 2 bases. For the CDR3, the DNA is TGTGCCAGCAGCTACACAACTAGCGGGCAAGAGACCCAGTACTTC. This encodes CASSYTTSGQETQYF.

The chain uses TRBV5-1 and TRBJ1-1; 7 nucleotides agree with TRBD1. V lost 4 bases to trimming and J lost 1 base; unmatched junction nucleotides: 7. Germline V gene data show CDR1 as SGHRS and CDR2 as YFSETQ. There are 15 residues in the CDR3. CDR3 amino acids: CASSRSTGANTEAFF. CDR3 coding DNA: TGCGCCAGCAGCAGGAGTACAGGGGCGAACACTGAAGCTTTCTTT.

The chain employs TRBV19 and TRBJ2-1; 7 nucleotides align to TRBD1. V lost 3 bases and J lost 6; bases outside the gene matches: 8. The CDR3 runs 15 residues. In germline, CDR1 is LNHDA, CDR2 SQIVND (reference sequence). For the CDR3, the DNA is TGTGCCAGTAGTATCGGACAGGTTGTAGTCAATGAGCAGTTCTTC. Translating gives CASSIGQVVVNEQFF.

V and J are TRBV11-2 and TRBJ2-7; D is ambiguous. V lost 3 bases and J 0 bases, leaving 15 bases between the germline ends. The CDR3 consists of 16 residues. Germline values: CDR1 SGHAT, CDR2 FQNNGV. The CDR3 DNA is TGTGCCAGCAGCTTTAATTACCCCCTTAGCTCCTACGAGCAGTACTTC. Translating gives CASSFNYPLSSYEQYF.

This chain joins TRBV5-4 and TRBJ2-5; D might be TRBD1 or TRBD2, each matching 5 bases. Germline-derived CDR1 and CDR2 are SGHNT and YYREEE (reference sequence). The V gene lost 4 bases and the J gene lost 3 bases, with 13 bases spanning the gap. The CDR3 runs to 14 residues. The CDR3 sequence is CASSGGTNKETQYF. DNA of the CDR3: TGTGCCAGCAGCGGGGGAACTAACAAAGAGACCCAGTACTTC.

The rearrangement uses TRBV6-5 and TRBJ2-7; 7 bases match TRBD2. The CDR3 sequence is 12 residues long. CDR1 and CDR2 (germline): MNHEY, SVGAGI. The trim removed 10 bases at V and 5 bases at J, leaving 8 bases unmatched. CDR3 DNA sequence: TGTGCCACCAGGTTGGGGAGGGACGAGCAGTACTTC. Translation: CATRLGRDEQYF.

Regarding this clone: This CDR3 is also generated by other DNA sequences in the sample. V and J are TRBV2 and TRBJ2-7; D not resolved. CDR1 and CDR2 from the germline V gene are SNHLY and FYNNEI. The CDR3 loop spans 10 amino acids. Trimming cost V 6 bases and J 4 bases, with 4 bases left between them. The DNA of the CDR3 is TGTGCCAGCAGCCTGTACGAGCAGTACTTC. The encoded protein is CASSLYEQYF.

The rearrangement uses TRBV28 and TRBJ2-7, with D hard to call. Germline V lookup: CDR1 MDHEN, CDR2 SYDVKM. CDR3 length: 12 amino acids. The ends were cut back, 5 bases at V and 4 bases at J, with 9 bases in the middle. The CDR3 region is CASSKIPYEQYF. CDR3 DNA sequence: TGTGCCAGCAGTAAGATTCCGTACGAGCAGTACTTC.

This rearrangement joins TRBV4-1 to TRBJ2-7, with D unresolved. The V end lost 5 bases, the J end lost 3 bases, and 5 bases lay between the germline ends. CDR3 length: 11 amino acids. Germline-derived CDR1 and CDR2 are MGHRA and YSYEKL. CDR3 sequence (DNA): TGCGCCAGCAGCGACTTCTACGAGCAGTACTTC. Amino acid sequence: CASSDFYEQYF.

The V gene is TRBV7-8, the J gene TRBJ1-1; 11 nucleotides line up with TRBD1. The CDR3 is made up of 17 amino acids. J was trimmed by 2 bases and V by 5 bases; bases with no gene match: 10. Germline V gene data show CDR1 as SGHVS and CDR2 as FQNEAQ. The CDR3 reads CASSNLRDRGFNTEAFF. In DNA, the CDR3 is TGTGCCAGCAGCAATCTCCGGGACAGGGGGTTTAACACTGAAGCTTTCTTT.

CDR3 DNA sequence: TGTGCCACCAGCAGAGCGGTTGGGACTGTTACCTACGAGCAGTACTTC. The encoded protein is CATSRAVGTVTYEQYF. The chain joins TRBV15 to TRBJ2-7, with a weak D call TRBD2 (6 bases). The ends were cut back, 1 base at V and 2 bases at J, with 15 bases in the middle. The CDR3 has 16 amino acids. Per the germline V gene, CDR1 is LNHNV and CDR2 is YYDKDF (reference sequence).

The chain combines TRBV29-1 with TRBJ2-7; D is perhaps TRBD1 (5 bases). The CDR3 length is 13 residues. Germline-derived CDR1 and CDR2 are SQVTM and ANQGSEA. The ends were cut back, 5 bases at V and 7 bases at J, with 18 bases in the middle. The CDR3 region has the DNA TGCAGCGTTATCAGGGCAGCCGTGGGGGAGCAGTACTTC. Amino acid sequence: CSVIRAAVGEQYF.

The rearrangement joins TRBV4-3 to TRBJ2-7; D unclear. Germline lookup yields CDR1 LGHNA and CDR2 YSLEER. The germline V and J ends were trimmed by 5 bases and 0 bases, with 8 bases remaining between them. The CDR3 has 13 residues. CDR3 nucleotide sequence: TGCGCCAGCAGCTACACAAACTCCTACGAGCAGTACTTC. It translates to CASSYTNSYEQYF.

V is TRBV6-1 and J is TRBJ1-1; D unclear. This CDR3 region has 16 residues. Trimming took 7 bases from V and 4 from J, leaving 22 bases between them. Germline CDR1 is MNHNS and CDR2 is SASEGT. The CDR3 DNA reads TGTGCCAGCACTCAAGCGTCGGGTGGGAGCGGCACTGAAGCTTTCTTT. Protein sequence: CASTQASGGSGTEAFF.

In regard to this clone: The junction and the germline gene differ at one end; a read error may be behind it. J is TRBJ2-5 and V is TRBV4-1; 7 bases are a match to TRBD2. CDR3 size: 14 residues. Germline V gene lookup returns CDR1 MGHRA and CDR2 YSYEKL. The CDR3 reads CASGQVLRGETQYF. In DNA form, the CDR3 reads TGCGCCAGCGGCCAAGTCCTGCGGGGGGAGACCCAGTACTTC.

The rearrangement links TRBV11-2 to TRBJ1-6; 7 nucleotides align to TRBD1. Germline-derived CDR1 and CDR2 are SGHAT and FQNNGV. V lost 2 bases to trimming and J lost 7 bases; unmatched junction nucleotides: 5. The CDR3 totals 15 residues. The CDR3 DNA follows: TGTGCCAGCAGCTTAAAGGGGGCTGGAAATTCACCCCTCCACTTT. Protein sequence: CASSLKGAGNSPLHF. Together with reference TRBV11-2 and TRBJ1-6, the CDR3 gives the full variable domain: EAGVAQSPRYKIIEKRQSVAFWCNPISGHATLYWYQQILGQGPKLLIQFQNNGVVDDSQLPKDRFSAERLKGVDSTLKIQPAKLEDSAVYLCASSLKGAGNSPLHFGNGTRLTVT.

This clone was recorded only once. At the DNA level, this CDR3 is encoded by other sequences in the same sample as well. V and J are TRBV5-1 and TRBJ2-5; possibly TRBD2 for D (6 bases). The CDR3 is made up of 15 amino acids. V was shortened by 0 bases and J by 2 bases, with 11 bases between the two germline ends. The germline V gene has CDR1 SGHRS and CDR2 YFSETQ. The CDR3 nucleotides are TGCGCCAGCAGCTTGGCCGTTGCGGGGCAAGAGACCCAGTACTTC. This codes for CASSLAVAGQETQYF.

This rearrangement joins TRBV13 to TRBJ2-7; TRBD1 agrees at 9 bases. The CDR3 extends over 15 amino acids. Unmatched junction bases numbered 14, after V lost 5 bases and J lost 9 bases. The V gene's germline CDR1 is PRHDT and CDR2 FYEKMQ (reference sequence). CDR3 DNA sequence: TGTGCCAGCAGCCCGACGGACCGGGACAGGGTCGTGCAGTACTTC. Protein product: CASSPTDRDRVVQYF. Combining the CDR3 with reference TRBV13 and TRBJ2-7 gives the whole variable domain AAGVIQSPRHLIKEKRETATLKCYPIPRHDTVYWYQQGPGQDPQFLISFYEKMQSDKGSIPDRFSAQQFSDYHSELNMSSLELGDSALYFCASSPTDRDRVVQYFGPGTRLTVT.

The chain is built from TRBV2 and TRBJ2-2; D is undetermined. The germline V gene has CDR1 SNHLY and CDR2 FYNNEI. This CDR3 spans 14 amino acids. Trimming shortened V by 1 base and J by 4 bases, and 7 bases separated the two germline ends. The chain's CDR3 is CASSEDRTTGELFF. CDR3 nucleotides: TGTGCCAGCAGTGAAGATAGGACCACCGGGGAGCTGTTTTTT.

The gene calls are TRBV7-9 and TRBJ2-5, with 8 bases aligning to TRBD2. Germline V lookup: CDR1 SEHNR, CDR2 FQNEAQ (reference sequence). The junction had 8 bases not matched to a gene; V was cut back by 0 bases and J by 5 bases. CDR3 length: 16 residues. The CDR3 reads CASSLASGGPRETQYF. The DNA for the CDR3 is TGTGCCAGCAGCTTAGCAAGCGGGGGCCCCCGGGAGACCCAGTACTTC.

The chain uses TRBV7-2 and TRBJ1-4; D perhaps matches TRBD1 (5 bases). The CDR3 consists of 15 residues. CDR1 is SGHTA, CDR2 FQGNSA, per germline. V was pared by 2 bases and J by 3 bases, with 10 bases between. As DNA, the CDR3 is TGTGCCAGCAGCTTAAGACAGCCTCCTAATGAAAAACTGTTTTTT. It specifies CASSLRQPPNEKLFF.

The rearrangement links TRBV10-3 to TRBJ1-6, with 9 bases fitting TRBD1. The V gene's germline CDR1 is ENHRY and CDR2 SYGVKD. J was trimmed by 10 bases and V by 2 bases; bases with no gene match: 9. This CDR3 is 16 amino acids long. In DNA form, the CDR3 reads TGTGCCATCAGTGAGGCCCCCGACAGGGGGGGATCACCCCTCCACTTT. Encoded protein: CAISEAPDRGGSPLHF.

The chain combines TRBV7-8 with TRBJ1-4, with D possibly TRBD1 on 6 matching bases. Looked up from germline, CDR1 is SGHVS and CDR2 is FQNEAQ. The CDR3 is 15 amino acids. Trimming shortened V by 1 base and J by 5 bases, and 11 bases separated the two germline ends. In nucleotides, the CDR3 is TGTGCCAGCAGCTTAGGGACAGTGATGAATGAAAAACTGTTTTTT. This gives the protein CASSLGTVMNEKLFF.

The CDR3 here is CASGLLGSYEQYF. CDR3 DNA sequence: TGTGCCAGCGGGCTATTGGGCTCCTACGAGCAGTACTTC. The V gene is TRBV27, the J gene TRBJ2-7; D uncertain. CDR1 MNHEY and CDR2 SMNVEV come from the germline V gene (reference sequence). The V end was cut by 8 bases, the J end by 0 bases, with 11 bases between. The CDR3 spans 13 residues.